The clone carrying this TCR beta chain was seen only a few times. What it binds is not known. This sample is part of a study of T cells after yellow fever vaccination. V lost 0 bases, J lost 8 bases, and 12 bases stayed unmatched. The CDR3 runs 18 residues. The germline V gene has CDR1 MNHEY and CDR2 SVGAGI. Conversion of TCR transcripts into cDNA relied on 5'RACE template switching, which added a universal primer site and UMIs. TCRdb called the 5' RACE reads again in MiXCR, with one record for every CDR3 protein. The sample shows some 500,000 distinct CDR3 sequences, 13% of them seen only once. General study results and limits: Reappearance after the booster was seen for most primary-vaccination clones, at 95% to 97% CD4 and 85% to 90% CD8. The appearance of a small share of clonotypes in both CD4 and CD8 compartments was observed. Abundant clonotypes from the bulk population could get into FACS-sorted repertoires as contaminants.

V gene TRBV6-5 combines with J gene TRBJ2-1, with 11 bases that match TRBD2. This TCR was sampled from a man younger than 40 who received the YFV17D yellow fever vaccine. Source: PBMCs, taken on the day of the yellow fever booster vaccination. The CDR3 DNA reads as TGTGCCAGCAGTTACTCCATACTAGCGGGAGTATCTTTGGATGAGCAGTTCTTC. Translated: CASSYSILAGVSLDEQFF.